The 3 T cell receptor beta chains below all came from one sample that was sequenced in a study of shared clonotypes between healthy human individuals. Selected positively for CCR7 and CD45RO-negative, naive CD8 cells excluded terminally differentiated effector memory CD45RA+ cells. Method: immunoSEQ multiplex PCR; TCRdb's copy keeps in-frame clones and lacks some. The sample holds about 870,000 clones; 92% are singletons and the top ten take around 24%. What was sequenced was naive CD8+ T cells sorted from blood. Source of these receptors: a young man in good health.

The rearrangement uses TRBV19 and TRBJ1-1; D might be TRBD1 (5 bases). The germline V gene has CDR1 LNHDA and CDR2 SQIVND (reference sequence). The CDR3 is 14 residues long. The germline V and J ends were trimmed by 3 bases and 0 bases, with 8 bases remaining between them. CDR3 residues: CASSIWGMNTEAFF. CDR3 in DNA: TGTGCCAGTAGTATCTGGGGGATGAACACTGAAGCTTTCTTT.

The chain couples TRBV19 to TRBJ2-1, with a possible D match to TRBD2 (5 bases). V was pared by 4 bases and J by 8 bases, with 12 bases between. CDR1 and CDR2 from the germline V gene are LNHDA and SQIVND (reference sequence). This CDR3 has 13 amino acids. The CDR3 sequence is CASSTEGVYEQFF. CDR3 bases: TGTGCCAGTAGTACTGAGGGAGTCTATGAGCAGTTCTTC. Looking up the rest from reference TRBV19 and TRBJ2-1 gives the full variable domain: DGGITQSPKYLFRKEGQNVTLSCEQNLNHDAMYWYRQDPGQGLRLIYYSQIVNDFQKGDIAEGYSVSREKKESFPLTVTSAQKNPTAFYLCASSTEGVYEQFFGPGTRLTVL.

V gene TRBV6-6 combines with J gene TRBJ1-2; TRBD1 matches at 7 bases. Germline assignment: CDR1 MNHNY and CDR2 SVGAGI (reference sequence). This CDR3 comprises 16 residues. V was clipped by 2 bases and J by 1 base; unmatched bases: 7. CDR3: CASSYPRTGSNYGYTF. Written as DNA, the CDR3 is TGTGCCAGCAGTTACCCCCGGACAGGCAGTAACTATGGCTACACCTTC.